The next 25 T cell receptor beta chains were all read from a single sample in a study of blood T cell repertoires in COVID-19. The protocol was immunoSEQ multiplex PCR, while the TCRdb copy is restricted to in-frame clones and leaves out a portion. Of under 250,000 clones listed, approximately 89% were seen once; the top ten hold roughly 1.6%. The sequencing sample was made of peripheral blood. These receptors were taken from a woman aged 55-75 years who had recovered from COVID-19.

This chain joins TRBV9 and TRBJ2-2; 7 bases match TRBD2. CDR1 SGDLS and CDR2 YYNGEE come from the germline V gene. Trimming took 3 bases from V and 5 from J; bases not matched to a gene: 13. CDR3 length: 17 residues. CDR3 in amino acids: CASSGAGASGGTGELFF. DNA of the CDR3: TGTGCCAGCAGCGGGGCCGGGGCTAGCGGTGGTACCGGGGAGCTGTTTTTT. The full variable domain, rest sourced from reference TRBV9 and TRBJ2-2, is DSGVTQTPKHLITATGQRVTLRCSPRSGDLSVYWYQQSLDQGLQFLIQYYNGEERAKGNILERFSAQQFPDLHSELNLSSLELGDSALYFCASSGAGASGGTGELFFGEGSRLTVL.

This rearrangement joins TRBV9 to TRBJ2-1; 7 bases are a match to TRBD2. The CDR3 loop spans 16 amino acids. Unmatched junction bases numbered 9, after V lost 4 bases and J lost 2 bases. Germline CDR1 SGDLS, CDR2 YYNGEE. CDR3 residues: CASSPSRLATYNEQFF. The CDR3 DNA is TGTGCCAGCAGCCCCTCCCGACTAGCAACCTACAATGAGCAGTTCTTC.

V usage is TRBV9 and J usage is TRBJ2-5; 7 positions agree with TRBD1. V lost 0 bases and J lost 0; bases outside the gene matches: 2. CDR3 size: 15 residues. Germline CDR1 SGDLS, CDR2 YYNGEE. The CDR3 coding sequence is TGTGCCAGCAGCGTAGAGGACAGGTACCAAGAGACCCAGTACTTC. This gives the protein CASSVEDRYQETQYF.

J is TRBJ1-3 and V is TRBV28; TRBD1 matches 8 bases. V lost 4 bases to trimming and J lost 9 bases; unmatched junction nucleotides: 11. The CDR3 length is 15 residues. CDR1 is MDHEN, CDR2 SYDVKM, per germline. This chain's CDR3 is CASSSGDRSFRTIYF. CDR3 DNA: TGTGCCAGCAGTTCCGGGGACAGGTCTTTTCGCACCATATATTTT.

The chain recombines TRBV19 with TRBJ2-3, with 7 bases matching TRBD2. There are 15 residues in the CDR3. V was pared by 6 bases and J by 0 bases, with 6 bases of the junction left unmatched. In germline, CDR1 is LNHDA, CDR2 SQIVND (reference sequence). The DNA for the CDR3 is TGTGCCAGTAGACGAGCGGGGACTAGCACAGATACGCAGTATTTT. Translation gives CASRRAGTSTDTQYF.

The rearrangement uses TRBV18 and TRBJ2-5; D call uncertain. The germline V gene has CDR1 KGHSH and CDR2 LQKENI. Trimming shortened V by 0 bases and J by 2 bases, and 7 bases separated the two germline ends. This CDR3 region has 14 residues. CDR3 nucleotide sequence: TGTGCCAGCTCACCACCGTGGCAACAAGAGACCCAGTACTTC. Protein product: CASSPPWQQETQYF.

The J gene is TRBJ2-7, the V gene TRBV9; D might be TRBD1 (7 bases). CDR1 is SGDLS and CDR2 is YYNGEE in the germline V gene. The CDR3 runs to 14 residues. Trimming left V 4 bases short and J 1 base short, with 12 bases between. The CDR3, as DNA: TGTGCCAGCAGCACACAGGGGAGGTCCTACGAGCAGTACTTC. As protein: CASSTQGRSYEQYF.

The chain recombines TRBV7-2 with TRBJ1-2; D unresolved. Germline V gene data show CDR1 as SGHTA and CDR2 as FQGNSA. V lost 1 base and J lost 3, with 12 bases in between. This CDR3 is built from 15 residues. CDR3 region: CASSLGVGGDYGYTF. The CDR3 DNA sequence: TGTGCCAGCAGCTTAGGGGTAGGAGGAGACTATGGCTACACCTTC.

V gene TRBV28 combines with J gene TRBJ1-1; tentative D call: TRBD1 (6 bases). The CDR3 is 16 residues long. CDR1 and CDR2 (germline): MDHEN, SYDVKM. Trimming took 8 bases from V and 5 from J, leaving 24 bases between them. The CDR3 protein is CASGLPSDRDLTEAFF. The CDR3 nucleotides read TGTGCCAGCGGGCTACCCTCGGACAGAGATTTGACTGAAGCTTTCTTT.

Only one count was recorded for this clone. The chain recombines TRBV7-3 with TRBJ1-1; the match to TRBD1 covers 7 bases. Germline values: CDR1 SGHTA, CDR2 FQGTGA. This CDR3 is 14 amino acids long. V was clipped by 5 bases and J by 6 bases; unmatched bases: 9. For the CDR3, the DNA is TGTGCCAGCAGCCCCGGGACAGTTGGCGCTGAAGCTTTCTTT. This gives the protein CASSPGTVGAEAFF. The variable domain in full, with the rest retrieved from reference TRBV7-3 and TRBJ1-1, is GAGVSQTPSNKVTEKGKYVELRCDPISGHTALYWYRQSLGQGPEFLIYFQGTGAADDSGLPNDRFFAVRPEGSVSTLKIQRTERGDSAVYLCASSPGTVGAEAFFGQGTRLTVV.

This rearrangement joins TRBV7-2 to TRBJ1-2; weak D call: TRBD1 (6 bases). Germline CDR1 is SGHTA and CDR2 is FQGNSA. This CDR3 spans 15 amino acids. V was trimmed by 1 base and J by 6 bases, leaving 15 bases between them. CDR3 sequence reads: CASSLDREESNGYTF. In DNA, the CDR3 is TGTGCCAGCAGCTTAGACAGGGAAGAATCTAATGGCTACACCTTC.

The chain carries TRBV6-1 and TRBJ2-3; D not certain. This CDR3 has 17 amino acids. Germline lookup yields CDR1 MNHNS and CDR2 SASEGT. V lost 1 base, J lost 1 base, and 15 bases lay in between. The CDR3 region has the DNA TGTGCCAGCAGTGAAGTAAGTCCGGTCTTGGGCACAGATACGCAGTATTTT. This gives the protein CASSEVSPVLGTDTQYF.

The V and J genes are TRBV28 and TRBJ1-5; 9 bases are a match to TRBD1. This CDR3 spans 13 amino acids. V was pared by 8 bases and J by 6 bases, with 5 bases of the junction left unmatched. CDR1 MDHEN and CDR2 SYDVKM come from the germline V gene. DNA for the CDR3: TGTGCCAGCCTAACAGGGGGCCGTCAGCCCCAGCATTTT. The encoded protein is CASLTGGRQPQHF. The full variable domain, in which reference TRBV28 and TRBJ1-5 provide the parts outside the CDR3, is DVKVTQSSRYLVKRTGEKVFLECVQDMDHENMFWYRQDPGLGLRLIYFSYDVKMKEKGDIPEGYSVSREKKERFSLILESASTNQTSMYLCASLTGGRQPQHFGDGTRLSIL.

The chain joins TRBV5-1 to TRBJ2-5; the D gene is possibly TRBD2 (6 bases). V lost 0 bases, J lost 4 bases, and 13 bases lay in between. This CDR3 is built from 15 residues. The V gene's germline CDR1 is SGHRS and CDR2 YFSETQ. CDR3 loop: CASSLEGLTAETQYF. CDR3 bases: TGCGCCAGCAGCTTGGAGGGACTTACAGCAGAGACCCAGTACTTC.

This clone has ten or more counts. This chain uses TRBV4-2 with TRBJ1-1; D not certain. CDR3 size: 14 residues. Trimming stripped 0 bases from V and 8 bases from J, with 13 bases between. The germline V gene encodes CDR1 LGHNA and CDR2 YNFKEQ. The CDR3 DNA is TGTGCCAGCAGCCAAGATCTTGCGAAAAGAGAAGCTTTCTTT. Translating it yields CASSQDLAKREAFF.

The chain employs TRBV6-2 or TRBV6-3 and TRBJ1-2; 8 bases fit TRBD1. Germline V gene sequence: CDR1 MNHEY, CDR2 SVGEGT. The CDR3 consists of 15 residues. V trimming: 5 bases; J trimming: 7 bases; junction bases outside the gene matches: 12. The CDR3 spells CASSKHGQGGSGYTF. The CDR3 DNA is TGTGCCAGCAGTAAGCACGGACAGGGTGGTTCTGGCTACACCTTC.

This clone has only one observation. The chain has TRBV28 and TRBJ1-2; TRBD1 matches 7 bases. Germline V gene data show CDR1 as MDHEN and CDR2 as SYDVKM. CDR3 length: 13 amino acids. Trimming took 7 bases from V and 6 from J; bases not matched to a gene: 8. The chain's CDR3 is CASKGASPHGYTF. For the CDR3, the DNA is TGTGCCAGCAAGGGGGCCTCGCCCCATGGCTACACCTTC.

The chain links TRBV28 to TRBJ2-3, with 9 nucleotides matching TRBD1. CDR3 length equals 16 residues. The V and J ends lost 2 bases and 4 bases, in that order; junction bases with no gene match: 7. Germline lookup yields CDR1 MDHEN and CDR2 SYDVKM. CDR3 residues: CASSLGGQGTPDTQYF. CDR3 sequence (DNA): TGTGCCAGCAGTTTAGGGGGACAGGGAACGCCAGATACGCAGTATTTT.

The genes are TRBV11-1 and TRBJ2-5; D is uncertain. V was pared by 2 bases and J by 4 bases, with 2 bases between. This CDR3 has 11 amino acids. Germline V gene data show CDR1 as SGHAT and CDR2 as FQDESV (reference sequence). CDR3 loop: CASSLRETQYF. As DNA, the CDR3 is TGTGCCAGCAGCTTACGAGAGACCCAGTACTTC.

This chain connects TRBV10-3 to TRBJ2-2; D possibly corresponds to TRBD2 (5 bases). This CDR3 is built from 14 residues. The V gene's germline CDR1 is ENHRY and CDR2 SYGVKD. V was trimmed by 5 bases and J by 3 bases, leaving 10 bases between them. CDR3 in amino acids: CAISMAADTGELFF. CDR3 DNA: TGTGCCATCAGTATGGCAGCGGACACCGGGGAGCTGTTTTTT.

This clone was counted between two and nine times. V gene TRBV4-2 combines with J gene TRBJ1-5; perhaps TRBD1 as D (6 bases). CDR3 length: 16 residues. The V end lost 3 bases, the J end lost 1 base, and 13 bases lay between the germline ends. CDR1 and CDR2 from the germline V gene are LGHNA and YNFKEQ. The CDR3 coding sequence is TGTGCCAGCAGCCAGACCAGGGGTGGGAGCAATCAGCCCCAGCATTTT. It yields the protein CASSQTRGGSNQPQHF.

The chain uses TRBV7-6 and TRBJ2-7; 8 bases are shared with TRBD1. V lost 5 bases, J lost 1 base, and 7 bases stayed unmatched. This CDR3 spans 15 amino acids. Germline V lookup: CDR1 SGHVS, CDR2 FNYEAQ. CDR3 protein: CASSAGTGPSYEQYF. CDR3 bases: TGTGCCAGCAGCGCGGGGACAGGCCCTTCCTACGAGCAGTACTTC.

This sequence joins TRBV12-3 or TRBV12-4 and TRBJ2-5; no firm D call. Trimming took 5 bases from V and 5 from J, leaving 12 bases between them. This CDR3 contains 13 residues. In DNA, the CDR3 is TGTGCCAGCAGTCCCCGAGGTGAGGAGACCCAGTACTTC. It translates to CASSPRGEETQYF.

This clone occurred a few times. The chain links TRBV28 to TRBJ1-5; weak D call: TRBD1 (5 bases). CDR3 length equals 15 residues. Germline assignment: CDR1 MDHEN and CDR2 SYDVKM. V was cut by 5 bases and J by 6 bases, with 17 bases left in between. The CDR3 DNA is TGTGCCAGCAGTCGCACAGGTGGGATAAGTCAGCCCCAGCATTTT. Translated: CASSRTGGISQPQHF.

This chain links TRBV6-2 or TRBV6-3 with TRBJ2-7, with 12 bases identical to TRBD2. In germline, CDR1 is MNHEY, CDR2 SVGEGT. This CDR3 region has 17 residues. V shed 4 bases and J 3 bases; nucleotides not matched to a gene: 10. CDR3 sequence reads: CASSSPLTSGGSYEQYF. As DNA, the CDR3 is TGTGCCAGCAGTTCCCCGTTGACTAGCGGGGGCAGCTACGAGCAGTACTTC.